The clone carrying this T cell receptor beta chain was seen more than once but under ten times. This CDR3 comprises 15 residues. The germline CDR1 and CDR2 sequences are SGHNT and YYREEE (reference sequence). V was pared by 4 bases and J by 8 bases, with 9 bases of the junction left unmatched. The data were obtained in a study of cytotoxic CD8 clonotypes in ibrutinib-treated CLL. Method: immunoSEQ multiplex PCR; TCRdb's copy keeps in-frame clones and lacks some. The sample has approximately 140,000 clones; approximately 75% are singletons. The sample consisted of PBMCs, taken after 12 months of ibrutinib treatment. This chain uses TRBV5-4 with TRBJ2-1, with 10 bases lining up with TRBD2. The clonotype was recovered from a human donor with chronic lymphocytic leukemia. The CDR3 DNA follows: TGTGCCAGCAGCATGGTAGGGGGGACTAGCGATGAGCAGTTCTTC. Translation: CASSMVGGTSDEQFF.